This TCR beta chain was documented in a study of cytomegalovirus exposure and HLA in healthy donors. The study's findings and limits: A list of approximately 160 TCR beta chains associated with cytomegalovirus was given. The classifier reportedly diagnosed cytomegalovirus status with high sensitivity and specificity.

CDR1 is MNHEY, CDR2 SVGAGI, per germline. The CDR3 sequence is 14 residues long. The V end lost 6 bases, the J end lost 3 bases, and 14 bases lay between the germline ends. Only in-frame clones appear in the TCRdb table, and some are missing; sequencing was by immunoSEQ multiplex PCR. The sample lists around 130,000 clones, roughly nine tenths occurring once. With regard to this clone: Its matching antigen is unknown.

This chain uses TRBV6-5 with TRBJ1-2; D unclear. The sequence derives from a man younger than 45 in good health and CMV-seronegative. The specimen was PBMCs. This CDR3 is CASSPGPLDYGYTF. CDR3 DNA: TGTGCCAGCAGCCCTGGGCCTCTCGACTATGGCTACACCTTC.